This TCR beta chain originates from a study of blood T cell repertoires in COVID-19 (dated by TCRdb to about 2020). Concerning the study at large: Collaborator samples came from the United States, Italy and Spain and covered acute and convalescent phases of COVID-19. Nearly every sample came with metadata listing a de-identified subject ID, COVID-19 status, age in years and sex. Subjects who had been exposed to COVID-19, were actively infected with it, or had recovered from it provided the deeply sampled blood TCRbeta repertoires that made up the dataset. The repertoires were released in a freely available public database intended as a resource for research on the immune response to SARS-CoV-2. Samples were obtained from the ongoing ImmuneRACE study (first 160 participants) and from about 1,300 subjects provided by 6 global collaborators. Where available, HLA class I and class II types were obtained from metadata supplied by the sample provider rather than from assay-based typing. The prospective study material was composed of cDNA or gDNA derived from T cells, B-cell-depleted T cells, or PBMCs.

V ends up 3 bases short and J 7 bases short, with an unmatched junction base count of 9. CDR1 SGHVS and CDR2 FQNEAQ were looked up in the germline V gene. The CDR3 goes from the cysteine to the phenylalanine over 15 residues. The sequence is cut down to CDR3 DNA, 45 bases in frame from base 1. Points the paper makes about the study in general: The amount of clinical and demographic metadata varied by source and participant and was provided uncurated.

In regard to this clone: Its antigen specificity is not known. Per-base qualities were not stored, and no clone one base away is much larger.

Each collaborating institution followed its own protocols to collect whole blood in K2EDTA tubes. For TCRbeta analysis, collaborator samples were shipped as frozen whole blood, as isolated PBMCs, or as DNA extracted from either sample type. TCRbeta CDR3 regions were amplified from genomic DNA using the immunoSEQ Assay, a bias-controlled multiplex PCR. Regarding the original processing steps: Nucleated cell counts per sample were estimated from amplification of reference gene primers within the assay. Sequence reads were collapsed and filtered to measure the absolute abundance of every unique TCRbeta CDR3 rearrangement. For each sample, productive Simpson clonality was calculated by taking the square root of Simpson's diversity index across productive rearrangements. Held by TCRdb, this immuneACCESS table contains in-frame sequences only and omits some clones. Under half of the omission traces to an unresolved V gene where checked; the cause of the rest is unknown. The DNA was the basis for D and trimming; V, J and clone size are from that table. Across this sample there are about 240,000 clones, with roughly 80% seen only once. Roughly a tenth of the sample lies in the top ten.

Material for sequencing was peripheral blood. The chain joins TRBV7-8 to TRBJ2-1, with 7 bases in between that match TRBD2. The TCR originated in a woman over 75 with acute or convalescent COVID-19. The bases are TGTGCCAGCAGCTTGAGCGGGGCGGCCCTGAATGAGCAGTTCTTC. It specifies CASSLSGAALNEQFF.